The 23 T cell receptor beta chains in this list originate from one sample, sequenced in a study of cytomegalovirus exposure and HLA in healthy donors (dated by TCRdb to 2017 to 2019). The protocol used for the library was the immunoSEQ multiplex PCR assay. A mixture of 60 forward primers for TCR Vbeta segments and 13 reverse primers for TCR Jbeta segments was used in the multiplex PCR. TCRdb took this table from immuneACCESS and kept in-frame rearrangements with V and J called. Such tables lack part of the clones; where checked against another copy, unresolved V genes explain under half of the gap, and the rest is unexplained. Across this sample there are 180,000 or so clones, with roughly three quarters seen only once. 2.3% of the sample is in the top ten clones. Material: PBMCs. All receptors come from a woman between 50 and 59 years old in good health and CMV-seronegative.

Worth noting for this clone: The conserved closing phenylalanine or tryptophan is absent in this CDR3, likely reflecting a read error. The chain has TRBV9 and TRBJ1-1; 8 positions agree with TRBD1. Germline V CDR1 and CDR2: SGDLS, YYNGEE. With V trimmed by 4 bases and J by 5 bases, 10 bases remained unmatched. This CDR3 comprises 15 residues. CDR3 in DNA: TGTGCCAGCAGCCCCAGACAGGGGCCAGGTACTGAAGCTTTCTCT. Translating it yields CASSPRQGPGTEAFS.

This clone was counted between two and nine times. The chain has TRBV4-3 and TRBJ1-4; the D is unclear. Trimming removed 0 bases at V and 0 bases at J, with 11 bases between. The CDR3 is made up of 17 amino acids. Germline V lookup: CDR1 LGHNA, CDR2 YSLEER. The CDR3 region has the DNA TGCGCCAGCAGCCAAGATCTTGAAGCCACAACTAATGAAAAACTGTTTTTT. Translation: CASSQDLEATTNEKLFF.

As concerns this clone: An end of the junction differs from the germline gene, which may be a read error. This chain links TRBV9 with TRBJ2-3; TRBD2 agrees at 11 bases. This CDR3 comprises 15 residues. The V gene's germline CDR1 is SGDLS and CDR2 YYNGEE. For the CDR3, the DNA is TGTGCCAGCAACGTAGCGGGGGGGCGAGCAGATACGCAGTATTTT. It encodes CASNVAGGRADTQYF.

The CDR3 protein is CASSVLAGGQETQYF. Here the CDR3 DNA reads TGTGCCAGCAGCGTACTAGCGGGGGGGCAAGAGACCCAGTACTTC. V gene TRBV6-1 combines with J gene TRBJ2-5; 13 bases are a match to TRBD2. V was clipped by 6 bases and J by 2 bases; unmatched bases: 3. Germline-derived CDR1 and CDR2 are MNHNS and SASEGT. The CDR3 consists of 15 residues.

J is TRBJ2-5 and V is TRBV11-2; 8 nucleotides match TRBD1. The DNA end is more similar to TRBJ2-7, so the J call may be wrong. Germline assignment: CDR1 SGHAT and CDR2 FQNNGV. CDR3 size: 14 residues. CDR3 bases: TGTGCCAGCAGCTCCCGGGACAGGAGGTACGAGCAGTACTTC. Amino acid sequence: CASSSRDRRYEQYF.

The chain recombines TRBV5-1 with TRBJ2-3; no clear D. The germline V and J ends were trimmed by 0 bases and 2 bases, with 4 bases remaining between them. CDR1 is SGHRS and CDR2 is YFSETQ in the germline V gene. CDR3 length equals 13 residues. The CDR3 protein is CASSLVITDTQYF. Written as DNA, the CDR3 is TGCGCCAGCAGCTTGGTCATCACAGATACGCAGTATTTT.

Only a few counts were recorded for this clone. The DNA for the CDR3 is TGTGCCAGCAGCACACCAAACAGAGCTGAGCAGTTCTTC. Translating it yields CASSTPNRAEQFF. This sequence joins TRBV7-2 and TRBJ2-1; D unclear. Germline V gives CDR1 SGHTA, CDR2 FQGNSA. Trimming removed 5 bases from V and 9 bases from J, with 14 bases in between. This CDR3 is built from 13 residues.

The chain has TRBV11-2 and TRBJ2-7; 8 nucleotides match TRBD2. The CDR3 loop spans 16 amino acids. Germline CDR1 reads SGHAT; CDR2 reads FQNNGV. Trimming removed 6 bases from V and 0 bases from J; junction bases left unmatched: 10. Here the CDR3 reads CASRATGTSVSYEQYF. The DNA for the CDR3 is TGTGCCAGCAGAGCTACCGGGACTAGTGTCTCCTACGAGCAGTACTTC. The variable domain in full, completed from reference TRBV11-2 and TRBJ2-7, reads EAGVAQSPRYKIIEKRQSVAFWCNPISGHATLYWYQQILGQGPKLLIQFQNNGVVDDSQLPKDRFSAERLKGVDSTLKIQPAKLEDSAVYLCASRATGTSVSYEQYFGPGTRLTVT.

The V and J genes are TRBV7-2 and TRBJ2-7; 10 bases agree with TRBD2. The CDR3 is 16 amino acids. V shed 0 bases and J 5 bases; nucleotides not matched to a gene: 7. CDR1 and CDR2 (germline): SGHTA, FQGNSA. CDR3: CASSLAELAGANEQYF. For the CDR3, the DNA is TGTGCCAGCAGCTTAGCAGAGCTAGCGGGAGCTAACGAGCAGTACTTC. The full variable domain, with the rest looked up from reference TRBV7-2 and TRBJ2-7, is GAGVSQSPSNKVTEKGKDVELRCDPISGHTALYWYRQSLGQGLEFLIYFQGNSAPDKSGLPSDRFSAERTGGSVSTLTIQRTQQEDSAVYLCASSLAELAGANEQYFGPGTRLTVT.

This clone was recorded a few times. The chain is built from TRBV9 and TRBJ2-1, with TRBD1 identical over 11 bases. This CDR3 spans 17 amino acids. Germline lookup yields CDR1 SGDLS and CDR2 YYNGEE. Unmatched junction bases numbered 13, after V lost 2 bases and J lost 9 bases. The CDR3, as DNA: TGTGCCAGCAGCGTGAGCCCGGACAGGGGGCGTGGGGGTGAGCAGTTCTTC. Its protein product is CASSVSPDRGRGGEQFF.

The chain carries TRBV19 and TRBJ1-1, with TRBD1 as a possible D gene (6 bases). The CDR3 totals 16 residues. Trimming left V 3 bases short and J 0 bases short, with 14 bases between. Germline CDR1 reads LNHDA; CDR2 reads SQIVND (reference sequence). The CDR3 region is CASSISTGSMNTEAFF. The CDR3 DNA sequence: TGTGCCAGTAGTATCTCCACAGGGAGCATGAACACTGAAGCTTTCTTT.

This clone was counted only a few times. The chain uses TRBV7-9 and TRBJ2-3, with a weak D call TRBD1 (6 bases). The length of the CDR3 is 16 residues. Germline lookup yields CDR1 SEHNR and CDR2 FQNEAQ (reference sequence). Trimming removed 1 base at V and 4 bases at J, with 15 bases between. CDR3 amino acids: CASSLVGGVAPDTQYF. CDR3 DNA: TGTGCCAGCAGCTTAGTAGGGGGAGTTGCCCCAGATACGCAGTATTTT. Full variable domain (outside the CDR3, taken from reference TRBV7-9 and TRBJ2-3): DTGVSQNPRHKITKRGQNVTFRCDPISEHNRLYWYRQTLGQGPEFLTYFQNEAQLEKSRLLSDRFSAERPKGSFSTLEIQRTEQGDSAMYLCASSLVGGVAPDTQYFGPGTRLTVL.

The chain joins TRBV7-2 to TRBJ1-2, with a possible D match to TRBD1 (6 bases). V was clipped by 3 bases and J by 2 bases, with 10 bases between them. Germline lookup yields CDR1 SGHTA and CDR2 FQGNSA. The CDR3 extends over 14 amino acids. CDR3 in amino acids: CASSLDSLNYGYTF. CDR3 DNA sequence: TGTGCCAGCAGCTTGGACAGCCTGAACTATGGCTACACCTTC.

This chain joins TRBV5-1 and TRBJ2-7; TRBD1 aligns across 8 bases. The germline V gene encodes CDR1 SGHRS and CDR2 YFSETQ. With 0 bases clipped from V and 6 bases from J, the junction kept 5 bases outside the gene matches. The CDR3 consists of 14 residues. The CDR3 loop is CASSLGTGFGEQYF. The CDR3 DNA reads TGCGCCAGCAGCTTGGGGACAGGGTTTGGCGAGCAGTACTTC.

The chain uses TRBV27 and TRBJ1-4; a weak D match, TRBD1 (6 bases). With 5 bases removed from V and 3 bases from J, the gap between germline ends came to 10 bases. The germline V gene has CDR1 MNHEY and CDR2 SMNVEV (reference sequence). This CDR3 is 14 amino acids long. The CDR3 nucleotides read TGTGCCAGCAGTGCTCAGGGGCCTAATGAAAAACTGTTTTTT. This encodes CASSAQGPNEKLFF.

V usage is TRBV5-8 and J usage is TRBJ2-7; tentative D call: TRBD1 (6 bases). In germline, CDR1 is SGHTS, CDR2 YDEGEE. Trimming cost V 1 base and J 2 bases, with 7 bases left between them. The length of the CDR3 is 13 residues. CDR3 loop: CASSLTGTYEQYF. CDR3 DNA sequence: TGTGCCAGCAGCTTGACAGGGACCTACGAGCAGTACTTC.

This chain connects TRBV7-2 to TRBJ1-1; D is possibly TRBD1 (6 bases). V was pared by 5 bases and J by 5 bases, with 18 bases between. The CDR3 is 15 residues long. Germline assignment: CDR1 SGHTA and CDR2 FQGNSA. The CDR3 bases are TGTGCCAGCAGCCCTGGCGGGGGGGCGCGTACTGAAGCTTTCTTT. It is translated as CASSPGGGARTEAFF.

CDR3 DNA sequence: TGTGCCAGCAGCTTGAGGTGGGGGGATAGGGGCACTGAAGCTTTCTTT. Its translation is CASSLRWGDRGTEAFF. This chain joins TRBV5-6 and TRBJ1-1, with a tentative D call TRBD1 (5 bases). Deletions cut 1 base from V and 4 bases from J, with 17 bases between. The CDR3 extends over 16 amino acids. Germline V gene data show CDR1 as SGHDT and CDR2 as YYEEEE.

V usage is TRBV7-2 and J usage is TRBJ2-4, with TRBD2 identical over 7 bases. V dropped 5 bases and J dropped 9; count of bases not matched to a gene: 13. Germline V gene lookup returns CDR1 SGHTA and CDR2 FQGNSA. The CDR3 contains 15 residues. The CDR3 loop is CASSPWSGGSVIQYF. The CDR3 nucleotides read TGTGCCAGCAGCCCCTGGTCTGGCGGGAGTGTCATTCAGTACTTC.

The chain carries TRBV27 and TRBJ1-2; TRBD1 aligns across 10 bases. CDR1 MNHEY and CDR2 SMNVEV come from the germline V gene (reference sequence). J gave up 5 bases and V 6 bases, and 6 bases lay outside the gene matches. This CDR3 has 14 amino acids. DNA for the CDR3: TGTGCCAGCAGCCCGACAGGGGGCTGGTATGGCTACACCTTC. Protein: CASSPTGGWYGYTF.

The chain employs TRBV4-1 and TRBJ2-1; 10 nucleotides align to TRBD2. This CDR3 is built from 15 residues. Trimming removed 1 base from V and 4 bases from J; junction bases left unmatched: 1. The germline CDR1 and CDR2 sequences are MGHRA and YSYEKL. The CDR3: CASSQGSGRYNEQFF. The CDR3 DNA is TGCGCCAGCAGCCAAGGTAGCGGGAGGTACAATGAGCAGTTCTTC.

V gene TRBV7-9 combines with J gene TRBJ2-7, with TRBD1 matching 7 bases. CDR3 length: 15 amino acids. CDR1 is SEHNR and CDR2 is FQNEAQ in the germline V gene (reference sequence). V dropped 5 bases and J dropped 2; count of bases not matched to a gene: 9. This chain's CDR3 is CASSLGGAGAYEQYF. The CDR3 DNA follows: TGTGCCAGCAGCCTAGGGGGCGCCGGAGCCTACGAGCAGTACTTC.

Here the CDR3 DNA reads TGTGCCAGCACCCAGACCACACGAGTCGGGTACTACGAGCAGTACTTC. This codes for CASTQTTRVGYYEQYF. The V and J genes are TRBV5-5 and TRBJ2-7; D remains unclear. Germline CDR1 SGHKS, CDR2 YYEKEE (reference sequence). Trimming stripped 6 bases from V and 3 bases from J, with 22 bases between. This CDR3 has 16 amino acids. The whole variable domain, remainder taken from reference TRBV5-5 and TRBJ2-7, is DAGVTQSPTHLIKTRGQQVTLRCSPISGHKSVSWYQQVLGQGPQFIFQYYEKEERGRGNFPDRFSARQFPNYSSELNVNALLLGDSALYLCASTQTTRVGYYEQYFGPGTRLTVT.